This T cell receptor beta chain was obtained from a study of blood T cell repertoires in COVID-19 (dated by TCRdb to about 2020). The study in broad terms: Samples from collaborators originated in the United States, Italy and Spain and spanned both the acute and convalescent phases of COVID-19. The material from the prospective study consisted of cDNA or gDNA derived from T cells, B-cell-depleted T cells, or PBMCs. The dataset comprised deeply sampled blood TCRbeta repertoires from subjects exposed to, actively infected with, or recovered from COVID-19. The repertoires were released in a freely available public database meant as a resource for research on the immune response to SARS-CoV-2. The samples were drawn from the first 160 participants of the ongoing ImmuneRACE study and from 1,254 subjects provided by 6 global collaborators. Nearly every sample came with metadata listing a de-identified subject ID, COVID-19 status, age in years and sex. Where available, HLA class I and class II types were taken from metadata supplied by the sample provider and were not determined by assay-based typing. What the research found in general, with its limitations: How much clinical and demographic metadata was included differed by source and by participant, and the metadata was provided uncurated.

As concerns this clone: This receptor's antigen is unknown. Base quality data are lacking; no much larger clone is found one base away.

TCRbeta CDR3 regions were amplified from genomic DNA using the immunoSEQ Assay, a bias-controlled multiplex PCR. Per the original workflow: The number of nucleated cells in each sample was estimated from the amplification of reference gene primers within the assay. To quantify the absolute abundance of each unique TCRbeta CDR3 rearrangement, sequence reads were collapsed and filtered. For each sample, productive Simpson clonality was calculated by taking the square root of Simpson's diversity index across productive rearrangements. TCRdb mirrors the immuneACCESS table, restricted to in-frame sequences. Some clones are absent from its copies; in checked studies, under half trace to an unresolved V gene, and the reason for the others is unknown. The V and J calls and clone size are taken from that table; D and trimming were inferred from the DNA. Recorded for this sample are 140,000 to 150,000 clones; over 70% of them occurred a single time. The ten most abundant clones make up approximately 10% of the sample.

Each collaborating institution followed its own protocols to collect whole blood in K2EDTA tubes. For TCRbeta analysis, collaborator samples were shipped as frozen whole blood, as isolated PBMCs, or as DNA extracted from either sample type. Trimming takes 4 bases from V and 4 bases from J, and the germline ends sit 16 bases apart. The germline V gene specifies MNHNS as CDR1 and SASEGT as CDR2. Taken from cysteine to phenylalanine, the CDR3 has 16 residues. Of the read, only the CDR3 DNA is kept; its 48 bases are in frame from base 1. The sequencing sample was made of peripheral blood. The TCR originated in a man in his sixties with active or convalescent COVID-19. The rearrangement combines TRBV6-1 with TRBJ1-4, with TRBD1 as a weak D call on 6 bases. CDR3 region: CASSATWTASNEKLFF. In nucleotides, the sequence is TGTGCCAGCAGTGCAACCTGGACAGCCAGTAATGAAAAACTGTTTTTT.